This paragraph covers one T cell receptor beta chain sequence. Its antigen is currently unknown. This sample stems from a study of cytomegalovirus exposure and HLA in healthy donors. V shed 1 base and J shed 3 bases, with 6 bases lying between them. Germline values: CDR1 KGHSH, CDR2 LQKENI. This CDR3 comprises 14 residues. PCR used 60 Vbeta primers and 13 Jbeta primers. Repertoires were generated with immunoSEQ multiplex PCR, while TCRdb's copy carries only in-frame clones and drops some. Among about 47,000 clones listed, 72% were seen once. Findings and limits, study-wide: An analysis that was carried out later associated about 17,000 TCR beta sequences with HLA alleles at 0.05 false discovery rate. Later analysis reportedly placed an Asian-associated ancestry cluster below the roughly 700-donor mean in N-insertions. Owing to their indistinguishability, certain V segments, notably TRBV6-2 and TRBV6-3, were excluded.

This rearrangement joins TRBV18 to TRBJ2-2, with D perhaps matching TRBD1 (5 bases). The sample taken for sequencing was PBMCs. This TCR derives from a man aged 30-40 years in good health and CMV-seronegative. The CDR3 region has the DNA TGTGCCAGCTCACCACTGACAGACACCGGGGAGCTGTTTTTT. Protein: CASSPLTDTGELFF.